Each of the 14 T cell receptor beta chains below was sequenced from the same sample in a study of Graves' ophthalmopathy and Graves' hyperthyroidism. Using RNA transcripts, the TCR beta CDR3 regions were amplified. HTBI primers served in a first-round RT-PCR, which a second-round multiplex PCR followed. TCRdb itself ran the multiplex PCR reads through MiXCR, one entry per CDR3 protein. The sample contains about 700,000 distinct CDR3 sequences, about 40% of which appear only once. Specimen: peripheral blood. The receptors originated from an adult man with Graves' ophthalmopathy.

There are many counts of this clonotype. The CDR3 DNA sequence: TGTGCCACCAGGGACAGTCCAAACACTGAAGCTTTCTTT. Translation: CATRDSPNTEAFF. V gene TRBV24-1 combines with J gene TRBJ1-1; possible D gene TRBD1, 6 bases. CDR3 length: 13 amino acids. Germline V lookup: CDR1 KGHDR, CDR2 SFDVKD. Trimming cost V 7 bases and J 2 bases, with 10 bases left between them.

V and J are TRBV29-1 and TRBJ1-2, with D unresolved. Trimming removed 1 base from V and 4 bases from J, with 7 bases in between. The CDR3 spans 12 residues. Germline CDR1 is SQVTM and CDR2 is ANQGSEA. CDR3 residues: CSVEGPAYGYTF. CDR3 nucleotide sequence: TGCAGCGTTGAAGGGCCAGCCTATGGCTACACCTTC. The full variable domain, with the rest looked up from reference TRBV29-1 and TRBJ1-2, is SAVISQKPSRDICQRGTSLTIQCQVDSQVTMMFWYRQQPGQSLTLIATANQGSEATYESGFVIDKFPISRPNLTFSTLTVSNMSPEDSSIYLCSVEGPAYGYTFGSGTRLTVV.

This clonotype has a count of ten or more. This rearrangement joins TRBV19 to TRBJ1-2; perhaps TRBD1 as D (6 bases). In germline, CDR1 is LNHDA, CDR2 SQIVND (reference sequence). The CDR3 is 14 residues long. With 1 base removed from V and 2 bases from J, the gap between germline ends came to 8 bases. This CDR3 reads CASSIGQENYGYTF. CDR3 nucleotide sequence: TGTGCCAGTAGTATAGGACAGGAGAACTATGGCTACACCTTC.

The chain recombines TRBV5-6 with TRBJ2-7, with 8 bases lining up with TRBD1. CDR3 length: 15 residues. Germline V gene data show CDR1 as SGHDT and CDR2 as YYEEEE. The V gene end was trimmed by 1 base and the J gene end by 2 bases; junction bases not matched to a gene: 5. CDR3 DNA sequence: TGTGCCAGCAGCTTGTTCACAGGGGGGACCTACGAGCAGTACTTC. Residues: CASSLFTGGTYEQYF.

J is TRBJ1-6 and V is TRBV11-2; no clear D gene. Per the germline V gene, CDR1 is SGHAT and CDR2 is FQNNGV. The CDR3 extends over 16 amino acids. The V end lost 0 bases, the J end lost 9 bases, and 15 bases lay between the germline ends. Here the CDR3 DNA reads TGTGCCAGCAGCTTAGATCTCGGCAGCTTGCGTTCACCCCTCCACTTT. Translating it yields CASSLDLGSLRSPLHF.

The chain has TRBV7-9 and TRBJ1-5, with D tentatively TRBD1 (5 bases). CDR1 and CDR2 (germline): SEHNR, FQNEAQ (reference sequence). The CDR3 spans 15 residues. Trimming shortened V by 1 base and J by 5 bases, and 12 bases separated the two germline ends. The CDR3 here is CASSLESAGYQPQHF. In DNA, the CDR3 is TGTGCCAGCAGCTTAGAGAGCGCAGGGTATCAGCCCCAGCATTTT. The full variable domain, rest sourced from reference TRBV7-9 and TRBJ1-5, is DTGVSQNPRHKITKRGQNVTFRCDPISEHNRLYWYRQTLGQGPEFLTYFQNEAQLEKSRLLSDRFSAERPKGSFSTLEIQRTEQGDSAMYLCASSLESAGYQPQHFGDGTRLSIL.

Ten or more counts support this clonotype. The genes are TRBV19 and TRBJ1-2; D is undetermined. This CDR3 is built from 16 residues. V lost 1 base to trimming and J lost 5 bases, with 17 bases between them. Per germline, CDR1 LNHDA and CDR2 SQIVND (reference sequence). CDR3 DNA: TGTGCCAGTAGTATAGGTGGGGTATCGGCGGGATATGGCTACACCTTC. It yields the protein CASSIGGVSAGYGYTF.

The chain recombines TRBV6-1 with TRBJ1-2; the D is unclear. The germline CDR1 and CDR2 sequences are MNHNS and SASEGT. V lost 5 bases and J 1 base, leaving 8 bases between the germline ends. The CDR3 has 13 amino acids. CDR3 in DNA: TGTGCCAGCAGTTCCGAGGGTAACTATGGCTACACCTTC. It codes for CASSSEGNYGYTF.

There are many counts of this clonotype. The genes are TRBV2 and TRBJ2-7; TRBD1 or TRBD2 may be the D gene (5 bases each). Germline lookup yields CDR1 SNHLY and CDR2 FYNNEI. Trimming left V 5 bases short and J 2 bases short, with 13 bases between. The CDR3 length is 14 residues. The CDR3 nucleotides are TGTGCCAGCAGTTGGACACGGGGAACCTACGAGCAGTACTTC. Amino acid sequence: CASSWTRGTYEQYF. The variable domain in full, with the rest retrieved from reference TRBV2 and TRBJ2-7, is EPEVTQTPSHQVTQMGQEVILRCVPISNHLYFYWYRQILGQKVEFLVSFYNNEISEKSEIFDDQFSVERPDGSNFTLKIRSTKLEDSAMYFCASSWTRGTYEQYFGPGTRLTVT.

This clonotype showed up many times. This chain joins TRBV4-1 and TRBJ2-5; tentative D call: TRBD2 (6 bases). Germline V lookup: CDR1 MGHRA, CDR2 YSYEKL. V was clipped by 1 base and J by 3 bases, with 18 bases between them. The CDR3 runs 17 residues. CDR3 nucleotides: TGCGCCAGCAGCCAAGGCACCTCAGCACTAGCAAAAGAGACCCAGTACTTC. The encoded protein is CASSQGTSALAKETQYF.

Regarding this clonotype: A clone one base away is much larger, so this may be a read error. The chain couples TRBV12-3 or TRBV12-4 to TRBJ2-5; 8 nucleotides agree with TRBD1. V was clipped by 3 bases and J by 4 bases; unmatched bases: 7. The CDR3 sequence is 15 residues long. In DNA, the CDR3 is TGTGCCAGCAGTTTCGCGGACAGGGCCGCAGAGACCCAGTACTTC. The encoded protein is CASSFADRAAETQYF.

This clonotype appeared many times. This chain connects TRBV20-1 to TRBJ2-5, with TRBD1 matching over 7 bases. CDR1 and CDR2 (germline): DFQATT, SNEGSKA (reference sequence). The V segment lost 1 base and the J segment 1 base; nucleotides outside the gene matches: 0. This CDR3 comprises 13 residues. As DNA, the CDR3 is TGCAGTGCTAGAGGGACAGGCCAAGAGACCCAGTACTTC. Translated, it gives CSARGTGQETQYF.

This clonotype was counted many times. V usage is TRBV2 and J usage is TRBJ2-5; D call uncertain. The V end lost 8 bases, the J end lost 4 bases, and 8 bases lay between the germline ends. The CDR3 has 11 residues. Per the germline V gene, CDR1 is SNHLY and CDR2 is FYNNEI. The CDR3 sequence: CASEAGETQYF. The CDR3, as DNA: TGTGCCAGCGAGGCTGGAGAGACCCAGTACTTC.

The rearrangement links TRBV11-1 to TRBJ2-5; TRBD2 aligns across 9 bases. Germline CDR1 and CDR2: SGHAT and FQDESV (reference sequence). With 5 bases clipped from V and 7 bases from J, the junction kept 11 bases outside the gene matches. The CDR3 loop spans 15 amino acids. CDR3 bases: TGTGCCAGCAGCCAAGAGGTAGCGGGAGTTGGGACCCAGTACTTC. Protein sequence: CASSQEVAGVGTQYF.